This section outlines one TCR beta chain sequence together with its context. Its matching antigen is unknown. The method was immunoSEQ multiplex PCR; TCRdb's version includes in-frame clones alone and lacks a portion of them. The data contain 35,000 to 50,000 clones, 84% of them singletons. The sample originates from a study of a mutant IDH1 vaccine in newly diagnosed glioma. The time point denotes: week 11, during vaccination. Every vaccine dose comprised 300 ug of mutant IDH1 20-mer peptide plus topical imiquimod. The V gene lost 5 bases and the J gene lost 2 bases, with 13 bases spanning the gap. Per the germline V gene, CDR1 is SEHNR and CDR2 is FQNEAQ (reference sequence). The CDR3 loop spans 15 amino acids.

The chain has TRBV7-9 and TRBJ2-1; D is possibly TRBD2 (6 bases). The source was PBMCs, collected from a glioma patient whose treatment included an IDH1 peptide vaccine. This clonotype was obtained from a man aged 35 to 55 with glioma. CDR3 nucleotide sequence: TGTGCCAGCAGCAGAGGAGGGACCACCTACAATGAGCAGTTCTTC. It codes for CASSRGGTTYNEQFF.